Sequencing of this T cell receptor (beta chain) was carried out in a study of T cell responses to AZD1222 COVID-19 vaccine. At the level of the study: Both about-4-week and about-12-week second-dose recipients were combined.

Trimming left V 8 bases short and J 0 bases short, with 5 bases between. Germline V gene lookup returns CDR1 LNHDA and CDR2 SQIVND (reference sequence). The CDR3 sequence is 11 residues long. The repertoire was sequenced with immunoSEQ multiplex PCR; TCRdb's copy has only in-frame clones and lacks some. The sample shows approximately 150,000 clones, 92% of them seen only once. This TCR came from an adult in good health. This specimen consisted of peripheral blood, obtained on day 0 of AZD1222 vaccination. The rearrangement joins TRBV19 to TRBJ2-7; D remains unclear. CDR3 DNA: TGTGCCAGTGGAAGCTCCTACGAGCAGTACTTC. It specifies CASGSSYEQYF.